This is a list of T cell receptor beta chains from one sample in a study of control samples from healthy donors and cancer patients. TCRdb's table, derived via immunoSEQ multiplex PCR, lists solely in-frame clones and lacks some. The sample gives around 130,000 clones, roughly nine tenths of which show up once; around 40% is in the top ten. Sequenced input: blood. These receptors were collected from a man between 45 and 60 years old in good health. Each CDR3 is given with its conserved first and last residue. The D gene is left open where the match is weak. Not every row has a clone size; where given, it reads once, few, many or a size class.

clone_size j_call d_call v_call cdr3_aa cdr3_nt
NA TRBJ1-2 TRBD1 TRBV30 CAWSKGQGAYGYTF TGTGCCTGGAGTAAGGGACAGGGAGCCTATGGCTACACCTTC
NA TRBJ1-4 NA TRBV5-4 CASSTIGTLGRGEKLFF TGTGCCAGCAGCACCATTGGGACATTGGGCCGAGGTGAAAAACTGTTTTTT
NA TRBJ1-4 NA TRBV7-2 CASSLANSNEKLFF TGTGCCAGCAGCTTAGCCAATTCAAATGAAAAACTGTTTTTT
NA TRBJ2-3 TRBD2 TRBV2 CASSPAGALTDTQYF TGTGCCAGCAGTCCAGCGGGGGCGCTCACAGATACGCAGTATTTT
NA TRBJ1-5 NA TRBV6-2/TRBV6-3 CASSGGSNQPQHF TGTGCCAGCAGTGGGGGTAGCAATCAGCCCCAGCATTTT
NA TRBJ2-3 NA TRBV2 CASSAGEADTQYF TGTGCCAGCAGTGCGGGGGAGGCAGATACGCAGTATTTT
NA TRBJ1-6 NA TRBV6-1 CASSEVPRDSPLHF TGTGCCAGCAGTGAAGTTCCCCGCGATTCACCCCTCCACTTT
NA TRBJ1-1 NA TRBV19 CASSIGWGLDTEAFF TGTGCCAGTAGTATTGGCTGGGGGCTAGACACTGAAGCTTTCTTT
NA TRBJ1-2 TRBD1 TRBV5-4 CASSPDREYYGYTF TGTGCCAGCAGCCCCGACAGGGAGTACTATGGCTACACCTTC
NA TRBJ1-1 NA TRBV6-2/TRBV6-3 CASSQTVMTNTEAFF TGTGCCAGCAGCCAAACGGTAATGACAAACACTGAAGCTTTCTTT
NA TRBJ1-1 NA TRBV19 CASSTGLPETAFF TGTGCCAGTAGTACTGGACTCCCCGAAACGGCTTTCTTT
once TRBJ2-3 TRBD2 TRBV3-1/TRBV3-2 CASSLGTSPTDTQYF TGTGCCAGCAGCCTCGGGACTAGCCCCACAGATACGCAGTATTTT
NA TRBJ2-1 TRBD2 TRBV7-9 CASSLATGGSYNEQFF TGTGCCAGCAGCTTAGCAACGGGGGGCTCCTACAATGAGCAGTTCTTC
NA TRBJ2-3 NA TRBV29-1 CSACLDRSFTDTQYF TGCAGCGCCTGTTTGGACCGGTCTTTCACAGATACGCAGTATTTT
NA TRBJ2-7 NA TRBV6-5 CASSYSRDPHEQYF TGTGCCAGCAGTTACTCCAGGGACCCTCACGAGCAGTACTTC
NA TRBJ1-4 TRBD1 TRBV4-3 CASSQSSGTVNEKLFF TGCGCCAGCAGCCAGTCCTCCGGGACAGTTAATGAAAAACTGTTTTTT
NA TRBJ1-2 NA TRBV12-3/TRBV12-4 CASTEGYGYTF TGTGCCAGCACCGAGGGGTATGGCTACACCTTC